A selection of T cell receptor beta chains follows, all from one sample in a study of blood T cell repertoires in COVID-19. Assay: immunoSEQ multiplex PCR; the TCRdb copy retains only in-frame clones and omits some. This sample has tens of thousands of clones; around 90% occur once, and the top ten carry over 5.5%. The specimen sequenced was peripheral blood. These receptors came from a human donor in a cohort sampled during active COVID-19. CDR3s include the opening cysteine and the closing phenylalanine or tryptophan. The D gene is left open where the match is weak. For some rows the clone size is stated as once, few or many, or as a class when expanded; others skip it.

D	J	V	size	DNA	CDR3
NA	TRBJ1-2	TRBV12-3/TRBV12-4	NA	TGTGCCAGCAGTTTCCGGGGAGAGGGTGGCTACACCTTC	CASSFRGEGGYTF
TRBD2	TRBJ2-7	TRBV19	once	TGTGCCAGTACGACGACCCCTAGCGGGGGATTTTATGAGCAGTACTTC	CASTTTPSGGFYEQYF
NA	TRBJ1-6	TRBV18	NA	TGTGCCAGCTCCACAGACAGCTCCTATAATTCACCCCTCCACTTT	CASSTDSSYNSPLHF
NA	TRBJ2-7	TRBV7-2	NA	TGTGCCAGCAGCGCCCCTGGGAGAGGGAGAGGTCGGTACGAGCAGTACTTC	CASSAPGRGRGRYEQYF
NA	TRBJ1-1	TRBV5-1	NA	TGCGCCAGCAGCTTGGCCGGACAACCGAACACTGAAGCTTTCTTT	CASSLAGQPNTEAFF
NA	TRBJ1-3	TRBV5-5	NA	TGTGCCAGCAGCTCCGACTGGGCTGGAAACACCATATATTTT	CASSSDWAGNTIYF
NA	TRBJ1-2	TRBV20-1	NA	TGCAGTGCTAGTCCCACAGGGTACTATGGCTACACCTTC	CSASPTGYYGYTF
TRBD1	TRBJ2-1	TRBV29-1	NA	TGCAGCGCCCGACAGGGTTCGGCTGGCGGCCCTAGGGTTGAGCAGTTCTTC	CSARQGSAGGPRVEQFF
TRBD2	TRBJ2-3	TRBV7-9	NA	TGTGCCAGCAGCTTAAGACTAGCGGGAGGACGGCCAGATACGCAGTATTTT	CASSLRLAGGRPDTQYF
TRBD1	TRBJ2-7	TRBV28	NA	TGTGCCAGCACCCCCGGAAGACAGGGGACCTACGAGCAGTACTTC	CASTPGRQGTYEQYF
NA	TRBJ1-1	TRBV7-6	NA	TGTGCCAGCAGCTCACAGGGTGGGAACACTGAAGCTTTCTTT	CASSSQGGNTEAFF
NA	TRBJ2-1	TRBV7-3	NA	TGTGCCAGCAGTTTACAGGGATTTTATAATGAGCAGTTCTTC	CASSLQGFYNEQFF
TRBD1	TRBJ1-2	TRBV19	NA	TGTGCCAGTAGTCCTCCGGGACAGGCGTATGGCTACACCTTC	CASSPPGQAYGYTF
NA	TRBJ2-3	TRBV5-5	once	TGTGCCAGCAGCTTAGGCGCGGGGTTCGGCACAGATACGCAGTATTTT	CASSLGAGFGTDTQYF
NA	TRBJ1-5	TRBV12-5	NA	TGTGCTAGTGGACAGGGCCCGGGCAATCAGCCCCAGCATTTT	CASGQGPGNQPQHF
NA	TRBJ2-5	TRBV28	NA	TGTGCCAGCACCCGGGTGGGGGGGGGCACCAAGGTGACCCAGTACTTC	CASTRVGGGTKVTQYF
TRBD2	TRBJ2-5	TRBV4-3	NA	TGCGCCAGCAGCCAACGGGCGGGGGGGATCGAGACCCAGTACTTC	CASSQRAGGIETQYF
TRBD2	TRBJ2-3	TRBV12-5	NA	TGTGCTAGTGGTCTAACTAGCGGGCCTAGCACAGATACGCAGTATTTT	CASGLTSGPSTDTQYF
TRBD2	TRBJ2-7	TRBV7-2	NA	TGTGCCAGCAGCTCGATACTAGCGCTCTCCTACGAGCAGTACTTC	CASSSILALSYEQYF
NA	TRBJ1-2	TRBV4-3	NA	TGCGCCAGCAGTTCTTCTACAGGGCCGTATGGCTACACCTTC	CASSSSTGPYGYTF
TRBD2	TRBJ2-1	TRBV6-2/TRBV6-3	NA	TGTGCCAGCAGTTACTCGAGTATTGCGGGAGCCCAGGAGTCCTACAATGAGCAGTTCTTC	CASSYSSIAGAQESYNEQFF
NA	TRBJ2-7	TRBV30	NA	TGTGCCTGGAGCATGCGGCAGGACAACGAGCAGTACTTC	CAWSMRQDNEQYF
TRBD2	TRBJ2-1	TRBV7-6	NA	TGTGCCAGCAGCTTGGGACTAGCGGGGGGGCGCTACAATGAGCAGTTCTTC	CASSLGLAGGRYNEQFF
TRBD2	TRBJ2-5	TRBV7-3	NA	TGTGCCAGCAGCCCATTTCTAGCGGGGGGTAAAGAGACCCAGTACTTC	CASSPFLAGGKETQYF
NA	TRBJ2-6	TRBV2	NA	TGTGCCAGCAAATCATCTACCGGCGGCACGGTCCTGACTTTC	CASKSSTGGTVLTF
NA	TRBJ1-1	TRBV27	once	TGTGCCAGCAGAGAGGTCGCACCGAACACTGAAGCTTTCTTT	CASREVAPNTEAFF
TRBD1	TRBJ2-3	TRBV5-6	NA	TGTGCCAGCAGCTTAGGGACAGGGATTGATACGCAGTATTTT	CASSLGTGIDTQYF
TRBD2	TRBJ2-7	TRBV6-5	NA	TGTGCCAGCAGTTCCACTGGCGGGAGTGTTTCCGAGCAGTACTTC	CASSSTGGSVSEQYF
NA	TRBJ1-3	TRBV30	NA	TGTGCCTGGGCCACTGGACAGTCCTCTGGAAACACCATATATTTT	CAWATGQSSGNTIYF
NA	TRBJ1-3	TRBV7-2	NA	TGTGCCAGCAGCACTACAGGGAGCTCTGGAAACACCATATATTTT	CASSTTGSSGNTIYF
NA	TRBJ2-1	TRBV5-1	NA	TGCGCCAGCAGCTTGGCCCCACTAGGGAGGTCGGCCAATGAGCAGTTCTTC	CASSLAPLGRSANEQFF
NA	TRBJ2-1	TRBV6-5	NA	TGTGCCAGCAGACAGGGCATCAATGAGCAGTTCTTC	CASRQGINEQFF
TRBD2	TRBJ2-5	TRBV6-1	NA	TGTGCCAGCAGTGAAGTTGTACTAGCGGGAGAGACCCAGTACTTC	CASSEVVLAGETQYF
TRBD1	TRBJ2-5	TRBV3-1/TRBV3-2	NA	TGTGCCAGCAGCCACACTCCGGGACAGGGAGTTCAGGGATTCCCCTCGTCCTGGGAGACCCAGTACTTC	CASSHTPGQGVQGFPSSWETQYF
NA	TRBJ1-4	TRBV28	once	TGTGCCAGCAGTTTGACCGCTGGGAGCAATGAAAAACTGTTTTTT	CASSLTAGSNEKLFF
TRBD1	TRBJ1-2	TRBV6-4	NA	TGTGCCAGCAGCGCCGGGACAGGGAGCTATGGCTACACCTTC	CASSAGTGSYGYTF
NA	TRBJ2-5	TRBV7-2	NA	TGTGCCAGCAGCTTAGGGGGGCCCACTGGGGAGACCCAGTACTTC	CASSLGGPTGETQYF
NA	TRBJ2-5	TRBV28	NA	TGTGCCAGCAGTACGGAGGAGACCCAGTACTTC	CASSTEETQYF
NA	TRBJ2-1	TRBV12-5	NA	TGTGCTAGTGGACCCGGGTCCCCGTTCTTC	CASGPGSPFF
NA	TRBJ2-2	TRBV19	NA	TGTGCCAGTAGTATCGGCACCGGGGAGCTGTTTTTT	CASSIGTGELFF
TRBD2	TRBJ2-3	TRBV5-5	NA	TGTGCCAGCAGCTTGAGGTCCCTAGCGGGGAGCACAGATACGCAGTATTTT	CASSLRSLAGSTDTQYF
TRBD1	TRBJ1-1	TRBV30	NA	TGTGCCTGGAGTGTAAACAGGGGTTGGACTGAAGCTTTCTTT	CAWSVNRGWTEAFF
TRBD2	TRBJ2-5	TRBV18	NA	TGTGCCAGCTCACCACTAGCGGGAGACCCGTTGGGAGAGACCCAGTACTTC	CASSPLAGDPLGETQYF
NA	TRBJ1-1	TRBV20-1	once	TGCAGTGCTAGTACTGCTGGTAGGGGGATTATGAACACTGAAGCTTTCTTT	CSASTAGRGIMNTEAFF
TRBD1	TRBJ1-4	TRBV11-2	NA	TGTGCCAGCAGCTTCAGGGGGGAAAAACTGTTTTTT	CASSFRGEKLFF
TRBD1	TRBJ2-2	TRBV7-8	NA	TGTGCCAGCATCCCTGGGACAGGGGGCATCGCCGGGGAGCTGTTTTTT	CASIPGTGGIAGELFF
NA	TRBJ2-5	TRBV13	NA	TGTGCCAGCAGCTCGGGACACACGTACCAAGAGACCCAGTACTTC	CASSSGHTYQETQYF
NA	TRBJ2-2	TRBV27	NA	TGTGCCAGCAGTCTTAAACAGATAGCCGGGGAGCTGTTTTTT	CASSLKQIAGELFF
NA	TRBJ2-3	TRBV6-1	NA	TGTGCCAGCAGTGAAGGGTGGCAGAACACAGATACGCAGTATTTT	CASSEGWQNTDTQYF
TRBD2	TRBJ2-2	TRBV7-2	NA	TGTGCCAGCAGCTTGACTAGCGGGGGGACCGGGGAGCTGTTTTTT	CASSLTSGGTGELFF